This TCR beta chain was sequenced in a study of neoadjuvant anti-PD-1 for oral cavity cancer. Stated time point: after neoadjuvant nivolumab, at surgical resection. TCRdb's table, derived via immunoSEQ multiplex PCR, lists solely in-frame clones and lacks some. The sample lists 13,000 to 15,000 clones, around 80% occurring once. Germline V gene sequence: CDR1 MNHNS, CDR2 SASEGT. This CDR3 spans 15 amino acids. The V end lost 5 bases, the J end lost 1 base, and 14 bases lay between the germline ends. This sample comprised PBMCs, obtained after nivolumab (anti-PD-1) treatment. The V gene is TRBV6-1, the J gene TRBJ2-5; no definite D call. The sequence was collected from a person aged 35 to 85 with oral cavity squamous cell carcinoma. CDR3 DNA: TGTGCCAGCAGTCCGAACAGTATACTCCAAGAGACCCAGTACTTC. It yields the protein CASSPNSILQETQYF.